Following are 13 T cell receptor beta chains from one sample sequenced in a study of CD8+ T cells in alopecia areata. Treatment: oral pan-JAK inhibitor, 5-10 mg twice daily. Sequencing used cDNA as its template, made by extracting RNA and reverse transcribing it. Method: immunoSEQ multiplex PCR; TCRdb's copy keeps in-frame clones and lacks some. Among some 190,000 clones listed, around 51% were seen once. The sequences come from CD8+ T cells sorted from blood, collected at week 52, from a patient treated with tofacitinib. The receptors were gathered from a human donor with alopecia areata.

The rearrangement joins TRBV7-6 to TRBJ2-3; possibly TRBD1 for D (6 bases). The V and J ends lost 1 base and 0 bases respectively, with 11 bases between them. This CDR3 has 16 residues. Germline CDR1 reads SGHVS; CDR2 reads FNYEAQ. The CDR3 sequence: CASSLGTVLSTDTQYF. The DNA of the CDR3 is TGTGCCAGCAGCTTAGGGACAGTATTAAGCACAGATACGCAGTATTTT.

V gene TRBV7-9 combines with J gene TRBJ1-2; 7 bases fit TRBD1. The CDR3 totals 15 residues. The J segment lost 3 bases and the V segment lost 4 bases, leaving 8 bases of the junction unmatched. Germline V CDR1 and CDR2: SEHNR, FQNEAQ (reference sequence). The CDR3 nucleotides are TGTGCCAGCAGCTCTCCGACAGGGAACCACTATGGCTACACCTTC. Protein sequence: CASSSPTGNHYGYTF.

The CDR3 spells CASSQVDGRNSPLHF. CDR3 sequence (DNA): TGCGCCAGCAGCCAAGTGGACGGACGTAATTCACCCCTCCACTTT. The chain recombines TRBV4-1 with TRBJ1-6; D remains unclear. V lost 1 base to trimming and J lost 6 bases, with 10 bases between them. CDR3 length: 15 amino acids. The germline CDR1 and CDR2 sequences are MGHRA and YSYEKL.

The chain employs TRBV27 and TRBJ1-1; D may be TRBD1 (5 bases). The germline gives CDR1 MNHEY, CDR2 SMNVEV (reference sequence). The V gene lost 4 bases and the J gene lost 4 bases, with 13 bases spanning the gap. The CDR3 sequence is 14 residues long. The CDR3 loop is CASSSTFGGTEAFF. CDR3 sequence (DNA): TGTGCCAGCAGTTCAACCTTCGGGGGCACTGAAGCTTTCTTT.

This clone turned up a few times. The chain links TRBV7-9 to TRBJ2-2; D tentatively reads TRBD1 or TRBD2 (6 bases each). The germline V and J ends were trimmed by 5 bases and 4 bases, with 20 bases remaining between them. This CDR3 is built from 17 residues. The germline V gene has CDR1 SEHNR and CDR2 FQNEAQ (reference sequence). The CDR3 region is CASSPGGRQLFTGELFF. The CDR3 DNA reads TGTGCCAGCAGCCCCGGGGGCCGCCAATTGTTCACCGGGGAGCTGTTTTTT. The variable domain in full, with the rest retrieved from reference TRBV7-9 and TRBJ2-2, is DTGVSQNPRHKITKRGQNVTFRCDPISEHNRLYWYRQTLGQGPEFLTYFQNEAQLEKSRLLSDRFSAERPKGSFSTLEIQRTEQGDSAMYLCASSPGGRQLFTGELFFGEGSRLTVL.

This rearrangement joins TRBV6-5 to TRBJ1-5, with D perhaps TRBD1 (5 bases). The germline V gene has CDR1 MNHEY and CDR2 SVGAGI. The CDR3 is 15 residues long. V lost 6 bases and J 2 bases, leaving 14 bases between the germline ends. The chain's CDR3 is CASSPGQGGNQPQHF. The CDR3 DNA is TGTGCCAGCAGCCCTGGGCAGGGAGGCAATCAGCCCCAGCATTTT.

The gene calls are TRBV5-6 and TRBJ1-5, with TRBD1 as a possible D gene (6 bases). Trimming pared 0 bases from V and 6 bases from J, leaving 10 bases between. The germline gives CDR1 SGHDT, CDR2 YYEEEE. The CDR3 runs to 14 residues. CDR3 in amino acids: CASSLGTGIQPQHF. CDR3 DNA sequence: TGTGCCAGCAGCTTGGGAACAGGGATTCAGCCCCAGCATTTT.

CDR3 coding DNA: TGTGCCAGCAGTGAAGAGTTAGCTTTCTTT. Residues: CASSEELAFF. J is TRBJ1-1 and V is TRBV2; D gene ambiguous. The CDR3 is 10 amino acids. Per germline, CDR1 SNHLY and CDR2 FYNNEI. Trimming left V 1 base short and J 10 bases short, with 4 bases between. Full variable domain (missing parts from reference TRBV2 and TRBJ1-1): EPEVTQTPSHQVTQMGQEVILRCVPISNHLYFYWYRQILGQKVEFLVSFYNNEISEKSEIFDDQFSVERPDGSNFTLKIRSTKLEDSAMYFCASSEELAFFGQGTRLTVV.

The table lists this clone with a few counts. The chain combines TRBV4-3 with TRBJ2-2; no clear D. The CDR3 sequence is 16 residues long. Germline V gene data show CDR1 as LGHNA and CDR2 as YSLEER. V was trimmed by 0 bases and J by 7 bases, leaving 15 bases between them. CDR3 region: CASSQDESLVYGELFF. In nucleotides, the CDR3 is TGCGCCAGCAGCCAAGATGAGAGCCTAGTATACGGGGAGCTGTTTTTT.

The chain joins TRBV11-3 to TRBJ2-1; D not resolved. Germline V gene sequence: CDR1 SGHNT, CDR2 YENEEA. Trimming took 3 bases from V and 9 from J, leaving 9 bases between them. CDR3 length equals 12 residues. The CDR3 DNA follows: TGTGCCAGCAGCTTGCTTGGCGGTGAGCAGTTCTTC. Amino acid sequence: CASSLLGGEQFF.

Remarks on this clone: Since a much larger clone is just one base distant, this may be a read error. This chain joins TRBV5-4 and TRBJ2-2, with D possibly being TRBD2 (5 bases). The CDR3 totals 12 residues. Germline CDR1 SGHNT, CDR2 YYREEE (reference sequence). The V and J ends lost 3 bases and 5 bases respectively, with 5 bases between them. DNA of the CDR3: TGTGCCAGCAGCTGGGAGACCGGGGAGCTGTTTTTT. Translated, it gives CASSWETGELFF.

This clone has only a few counts. V is TRBV7-9 and J is TRBJ2-1; the match to TRBD2 covers 7 bases. Germline V CDR1 and CDR2: SEHNR, FQNEAQ (reference sequence). V trimming: 5 bases; J trimming: 5 bases; junction bases outside the gene matches: 9. The length of the CDR3 is 15 residues. CDR3 sequence reads: CASSRKWRGNNEQFF. The CDR3 DNA reads as TGTGCCAGCAGCCGCAAATGGCGGGGGAACAATGAGCAGTTCTTC.

This clone was seen only a few times. This chain uses TRBV5-6 with TRBJ2-7; perhaps TRBD1 as D (6 bases). CDR3 size: 15 residues. Per germline, CDR1 SGHDT and CDR2 YYEEEE. The germline V and J ends were trimmed by 2 bases and 0 bases, with 12 bases remaining between them. Written as DNA, the CDR3 is TGTGCCAGCAGCTTACACCGGGACAACTCCTACGAGCAGTACTTC. The encoded protein is CASSLHRDNSYEQYF. The variable domain in full, completed from reference TRBV5-6 and TRBJ2-7, reads DAGVTQSPTHLIKTRGQQVTLRCSPKSGHDTVSWYQQALGQGPQFIFQYYEEEERQRGNFPDRFSGHQFPNYSSELNVNALLLGDSALYLCASSLHRDNSYEQYFGPGTRLTVT.